This T cell receptor beta chain was captured in a study of cytomegalovirus exposure and HLA in healthy donors (dated by TCRdb to 2015 to 2018). Background for the entire study: An earlier analysis of 550 to 700 of the donors reported about 250 Gb of sequence data and more than 90 million unique TCR beta sequences from roughly 180 million T cells. Typing coverage varied by locus: roughly 629-640 donors for A, B, C, DRB1 and DQB1; approximately 520 for DQA1; about 600 for DPA1; roughly 450 for DPB1. Donor age, sex, ethnicity and CMV serostatus were compiled alongside the repertoire data. The study was designed to test whether signatures of past pathogen exposure could be identified by cataloging public T cell receptors. An early release covering 500 to 750 HLA-typed donors comprised approximately 300 gigabases of sequencing data and around 85 million unique TCR sequences. Besides the first cohort of roughly 640 subjects, a separate validation cohort made up of 95 to 150 different subjects was used. High-throughput TCR immunosequencing, statistical association of individual TCRs with disease status, and machine learning were combined to predict cytomegalovirus infection status. Among a few hundred genotyped donors of the cohort, an average of around 240,000 unique TCR beta nucleotide sequences were sequenced per donor, roughly 18% of them non-productive. All discovery cohort repertoires had been generated on a single sequencing platform. Of the 300 to 450 genotyped donors, 81% were placed in the genetic ancestry cluster associated with self-reported Caucasian donors. Genome-wide SNP genotypes for about 60% of the roughly 670 donors were used in a later genetic analysis, which treated that subset as a discovery cohort. HLA typing covered class I and class II loci at four-digit resolution. To decide whether each TCR beta V gene segment behaved as functional or pseudogenic, an earlier analysis of some 580 of the donors relied on high-throughput TCR beta sequencing. The T cell repertoires of around 730 subjects were profiled by immunosequencing and related to cytomegalovirus serostatus. The later analysis used no new phenotypic data to find candidate immune exposures, relying instead on TCR beta sequences and their occurrence across donors. To study patterns of TCR occurrence, a later analysis re-analyzed previously published TCR beta repertoires from 550 to 800 donors and added high-resolution HLA genotyping. Roughly five DR-DQ haplotypes were handled as single units for association and clustering, since linkage in the cohort was strong.

To prepare the library, the immunoSEQ multiplex PCR assay was applied. For the multiplex PCR, a mixture combining 60 forward primers for TCR Vbeta segments and 13 reverse primers for TCR Jbeta segments was used. Amplification of the CDR3 region of rearranged TCR beta genes was performed with a multiplex PCR assay on genomic DNA. The Illumina HiSeq System was used to sequence the amplified TCR beta libraries as 87-base-pair reads. On the study's bioinformatics: A later analysis counted around 72 million unique TCR beta chains across the 650 to 700 repertoires, and some 11 million of these chains were shared by at least two donors. A nearest-neighbor algorithm error-corrected the raw reads and collapsed the reads into unique sequences, merging closely related sequences to remove PCR and sequencing errors. V, D and J gene segments were assigned by aligning CDR3 sequences to IMGT reference sequences. Each retained sequence needed at least a six-nucleotide match to both a V gene segment and a J gene segment. Rearrangements were classified as productive when the CDR3 lacked stop codons and remained in frame with V and J, and all other rearrangements were classified as non-productive. Following IMGT convention, CDR3 was defined as the stretch from the second conserved V-encoded cysteine up to the conserved J-encoded phenylalanine. Sequences without an unambiguous match to a single V gene segment were excluded from the earlier analysis of approximately 600 of the donors. In an earlier analysis of several hundred of the donors, V segments were called functional above 56.7% productive rearrangements and were called segregating when the between-donor standard deviation exceeded 5%. A statistical classification framework was built for diagnosing cytomegalovirus status from the catalog of TCR beta chain sequences. In a later analysis, V and J genes were assigned by comparing TCR nucleotide sequences against IMGT/GENE-DB human TR gene sequences. A later analysis assigned CDR3 sequences and most-parsimonious VDJ recombination scenarios with the TCRdist pipeline. In a later analysis, each TCR beta chain was defined by its CDR3 amino acid sequence together with its V-gene family, and reads lacking a unique V-gene family were excluded. To address suspected cross-contamination and a sequencing artifact, a later analysis removed under 600 highly shared, low-generation-probability nucleotide sequences. In a later analysis, a clonal expansion index for each public chain was calculated from normalized within-repertoire ranks of inferred template counts. In a later analysis, generation probabilities were computed with a VDJ recombination model fitted to out-of-frame rearrangements, and the resulting probabilities were checked against IGoR. In a later analysis, hypergeometric tests were used to score TCR-TCR, TCR-HLA and TCR-CMV co-occurrence, with a repertoire-size bias correction applied to TCR pairs. A later analysis estimated false discovery rates by permuting HLA or CMV assignments 20 times. In a later analysis, co-occurring TCRs were grouped using DBSCAN, with TCRdist sequence similarity added in when clustering inside HLA-allele-positive subsets. For co-occurrence clustering, repertoires with fewer than 30,000 or more than 120,000 public chains were excluded, along with roughly 5 repertoires with anomalous nucleotide sharing. The clones in this table, taken by TCRdb from immuneACCESS, are in-frame only. Not every clone is retained; where verified, under half of the shortfall comes from an unresolved V gene, and the cause of the rest is unknown. The V and J calls and clone size were taken over from that table, and D and trimming were inferred from the DNA. The sample table lists roughly 89,000 clones, more than 75% of them with a count of one. The ten largest account for around 2% of the sample.

Remarks on this clone: Its specific antigen is unknown. Base qualities were left out, and no much larger clone turns up one base away.

The cohort comprised fewer than 700 healthy bone marrow donors. At the time of sampling, all cohort members were nominally healthy, though unrecorded immune exposures were likely present. The donor was CMV seronegative and belonged to the group of 350 to 400 seronegative cohort members. Every donor gave a peripheral blood sample, and the peripheral blood mononuclear cells from that sample were used for TCR beta sequencing. Genomic DNA was extracted from the blood cell samples with the Qiagen DNeasy Blood Extraction Kit. What the study reported, not specific to this receptor: Correlated functional status among segregating V segments might reflect linkage disequilibrium, but an unknown experimental factor could not be ruled out. In both the original and validation cohorts, the classifier was reported to diagnose cytomegalovirus status with high specificity and sensitivity. A further reported finding was that TCR beta sequences accurately predicted the HLA-A and HLA-B alleles for most subjects in the first cohort. In vitro tests confirmed that a few of the cytomegalovirus-associated TCR beta chains recognize cytomegalovirus antigens. An earlier analysis of approximately 540 of the donors showed that most TCR beta V segments appeared in productive rearrangements either about 87% or about 30% of the time, which broadly matched IMGT annotations. For the cohort, immune exposure information was limited to CMV serostatus. Compared with the roughly 600-donor mean, donors in an Asian-associated ancestry cluster had fewer N-insertions in productive TCRs, according to a later genetic analysis. The study gave a list of 150 to 200 TCR beta chains associated with cytomegalovirus. In a later analysis, HLA-associated TCR beta chains showed more clonal expansion and lower generation probabilities than non-associated chains that were equally common. In this cohort, only TCR beta chains were sequenced, and detectable features were limited by the absence of alpha or paired-chain data. Presence/absence analyses assumed roughly uniform sequencing depth across donors, an assumption that may not hold. The earlier analysis of 587 of the donors excluded 15 to 20 rarely observed V segments, including chromosome 9 orphons, because counts were too low. Specific HLA alleles were associated with over 15,000 TCR beta sequences at a false discovery rate of 0.05 in a later analysis. Most TCR sequences were observed very rarely across donors, whereas some public TCRs were present in many individuals. The 87-base-pair reads could not distinguish some IMGT-functional V segments, including TRBV6-2 and TRBV6-3, so those segments were excluded. A group of highly shared sequence variants was considered likely to be a technical artifact of the sequencing pipeline. In a later genetic analysis, a missense DCLRE1C variant was associated with V-gene and J-gene trimming of TCR beta chains, and the association was replicated in an independent cohort. Several of the top co-occurrence clusters appeared to be linked to parvovirus B19, influenza, CMV and Epstein-Barr virus, according to a later analysis. It was suggested by the authors that the approach could potentially be generalized to other disease states and immunological phenotypes. A later analysis found that TCR association rates varied across HLA loci, with DRB1 alleles showing the most associated TCRs and HLA-C alleles the fewest. Strong co-occurrence of HLA alleles, especially DR and DQ, made assigning TCR associations to individual alleles difficult. Because some donors lacked HLA typing at each locus, the association tests relied only on the typed subset. According to a later analysis, most CMV-associated TCR beta chains appeared to be HLA-restricted, and the HLA associations seemed to be driven largely by CMV exposure.

Looking up the germline V gene yields CDR1 MRHNA and CDR2 SNTAGT. V and J are trimmed by 6 bases and 8 bases, and the gene matches miss 4 bases of the junction. CDR3 length: 13 amino acids, cysteine to phenylalanine. Only CDR3 DNA is held: 39 bases, read in frame from base 1. The specimen sequenced was PBMCs. Recombination connected TRBV6-4 to TRBJ1-6, and 7 bases in between align with TRBD1. The TCR was taken from a man between 18 and 35 years old in good health and CMV-seronegative. The CDR3 sequence is CASRYDRDSPLHF. The nucleotides are TGTGCCAGCAGATATGACAGGGATTCACCCCTCCACTTT.